Listed below are T cell receptor beta chains from one sample, sequenced in a study of blood T cell repertoires in COVID-19. The table came from immunoSEQ multiplex PCR; TCRdb's copy has only in-frame clones and leaves some out. The sample yields about 200,000 clones, about 85% seen once. The sample taken for sequencing was PBMCs or T cells enriched from blood (not recorded which). The source of these receptors is a woman aged 40 to 49 in a cohort exposed to, infected with or recovered from COVID-19 (not recorded which). CDR3s include the opening cysteine and the closing phenylalanine or tryptophan. The D gene is left open where the match is weak. Clone sizes are given selectively: once, few, many, or a class where the clone is expanded.

clone_size: -; j_call: TRBJ2-7; v_call: TRBV4-1; d_call: -; cdr3_nt: TGCGCCAGCAGCCAGTATCTGACTGGAAACTCCTACGAGCAGTACTTC; cdr3_aa: CASSQYLTGNSYEQYF
clone_size: -; j_call: TRBJ2-1; v_call: TRBV14; d_call: -; cdr3_nt: TGTGCCAGCAGCCAAAGCAGGGTAAATGAGCAGTTCTTC; cdr3_aa: CASSQSRVNEQFF
clone_size: once; j_call: TRBJ1-2; v_call: TRBV29-1; d_call: -; cdr3_nt: TGCAGCGTTGACGGGCAGGGATATGGCTACACCTTC; cdr3_aa: CSVDGQGYGYTF
clone_size: -; j_call: TRBJ2-7; v_call: TRBV9; d_call: TRBD1; cdr3_nt: TGTGCCAGCAGCGAGGGGGCAGGCTCCTACGAGCAGTACTTC; cdr3_aa: CASSEGAGSYEQYF
clone_size: few; j_call: TRBJ1-3; v_call: TRBV28; d_call: -; cdr3_nt: TGTGCCAGCAGTTTTCCGGGGGTTGGAAACACCATATATTTT; cdr3_aa: CASSFPGVGNTIYF
clone_size: -; j_call: TRBJ2-1; v_call: TRBV13; d_call: TRBD2; cdr3_nt: TGTGCCAGCAGCTTTGGCCTAGCGGGGGGGAACAATGAGCAGTTCTTC; cdr3_aa: CASSFGLAGGNNEQFF
clone_size: few; j_call: TRBJ1-1; v_call: TRBV6-5; d_call: -; cdr3_nt: TGTGCCAGCAGAACGTCCCTTGAGGCTTTCTTT; cdr3_aa: CASRTSLEAFF
clone_size: -; j_call: TRBJ2-7; v_call: TRBV5-6; d_call: -; cdr3_nt: TGTGCCAGCAGCGAGTCCGGTCCCGAGCAGTACTTC; cdr3_aa: CASSESGPEQYF
clone_size: once; j_call: TRBJ1-3; v_call: TRBV29-1; d_call: TRBD1; cdr3_nt: TGCAGCGTTGAAGGGGGACAGGACTCGTCTGGAAACACCATATATTTT; cdr3_aa: CSVEGGQDSSGNTIYF
clone_size: -; j_call: TRBJ2-1; v_call: TRBV7-2; d_call: TRBD2; cdr3_nt: TGTGCCAGCAGCAGAACGGATGAGCGGGGGGGCCGGAATGAGCAGTTCTTC; cdr3_aa: CASSRTDERGGRNEQFF
clone_size: -; j_call: TRBJ2-7; v_call: TRBV6-2/TRBV6-3; d_call: TRBD2; cdr3_nt: TGTGCCAGCAGTTACCCTAATCCTCGAGCGGGGAACTCCTACGAGCAGTACTTC; cdr3_aa: CASSYPNPRAGNSYEQYF
clone_size: -; j_call: TRBJ1-1; v_call: TRBV7-6; d_call: -; cdr3_nt: TGTGCCAGCAGCTTAAATTTGGACAGTACCACTGAAGCTTTCTTT; cdr3_aa: CASSLNLDSTTEAFF